These 4 T cell receptor beta chains share one sample of origin, sequenced in a study of control samples from healthy donors and cancer patients. Data came from immunoSEQ multiplex PCR; TCRdb stores just in-frame clones and leaves some out. This table has 100,000 to 150,000 clones, 80% to 95% appearing once. Sequencing was performed on blood. The receptors come from a woman between 45 and 60 years old in good health.

The chain couples TRBV5-1 to TRBJ2-1; D gene uncertain. Germline CDR1 SGHRS, CDR2 YFSETQ. This CDR3 is built from 13 residues. The germline V and J ends were trimmed by 0 bases and 7 bases, with 8 bases remaining between them. CDR3 coding DNA: TGCGCCAGCAGCTTGGCCCCAAGGAATGAGCAGTTCTTC. Residues: CASSLAPRNEQFF.

This sequence joins TRBV19 and TRBJ2-3, with TRBD1 matching 7 bases. The V gene's germline CDR1 is LNHDA and CDR2 SQIVND (reference sequence). The CDR3 is made up of 14 amino acids. After removal of 5 bases from V and 6 bases from J, the junction contained 8 bases not matched to a gene. CDR3 DNA sequence: TGTGCCAGTAGTCTACGACAGGGCGCGGATACGCAGTATTTT. It is translated as CASSLRQGADTQYF.

The chain is built from TRBV7-9 and TRBJ1-1; TRBD1 agrees at 8 bases. Losses at the gene ends were 5 bases for V and 0 bases for J; bases not matched to a gene: 5. Germline V CDR1 and CDR2: SEHNR, FQNEAQ (reference sequence). This CDR3 contains 15 residues. The CDR3 loop reads CASSIRTGLNTEAFF. CDR3 DNA: TGTGCCAGCAGCATCCGGACAGGGTTGAACACTGAAGCTTTCTTT.

The chain employs TRBV5-8 and TRBJ1-4; D remains unclear. The V gene lost 1 base and the J gene lost 4 bases, with 8 bases spanning the gap. CDR3 length: 14 residues. Germline values: CDR1 SGHTS, CDR2 YDEGEE. The CDR3 DNA sequence: TGTGCCAGCAGCTTGCCCGGGGATAATGAAAAACTGTTTTTT. This translates into CASSLPGDNEKLFF.